One and the same sample provided the 15 T cell receptor beta chains below, sequenced in a study of graft-versus-host responses after intestinal transplantation. Sequencing used immunoSEQ multiplex PCR; TCRdb keeps in-frame clones, though not all of them. The sample lists some 130,000 clones, approximately 95% occurring once. These receptors have no identified antigens. The sequencing used unstimulated CD8+ T cells sorted from spleen or lymph node cells, collected before intestinal transplant. These receptors were obtained from a human donor who received an intestinal transplant.

J is TRBJ2-7 and V is TRBV21-1; the D call TRBD1 from the table was never checked on the DNA. TRBV21-1 is a pseudogene. This CDR3 is built from 16 residues. This CDR3 is CASSNQPGKRTYEQYF. The CDR3 DNA sequence: TGTGCCAGCAGCAATCAGCCAGGGAAGAGGACCTACGAGCAGTACTTC.

The chain is built from TRBV9 and TRBJ2-5; TRBD2 aligns across 8 bases. Trimming at V came to 0 bases and at J to 5 bases, leaving 3 bases not matched to a gene. Germline V gene data show CDR1 as SGDLS and CDR2 as YYNGEE. The CDR3 loop spans 14 amino acids. The CDR3 protein is CASSVAGGSETQYF. For the CDR3, the DNA is TGTGCCAGCAGCGTAGCGGGAGGGTCGGAGACCCAGTACTTC.

About this clone itself: Distinct nucleotide sequences in the sample also encode this CDR3. The CDR3 sequence is CASTWVGGRYEQYF. The DNA of the CDR3 is TGCGCCAGCACCTGGGTGGGGGGGCGCTACGAGCAGTACTTC. V is TRBV5-1 and J is TRBJ2-7; a possible D gene is TRBD2 (7 bases). The V gene's germline CDR1 is SGHRS and CDR2 YFSETQ. Trimming left V 6 bases short and J 3 bases short, with 16 bases between. This CDR3 contains 14 residues.

The chain joins TRBV6-1 to TRBJ1-2; D perhaps matches TRBD1 (5 bases). CDR1 is MNHNS and CDR2 is SASEGT in the germline V gene. Between the trimmed V and J ends, which lost 2 bases and 6 bases, there was a span of 19 bases. The CDR3 spans 16 residues. The CDR3 protein is CASSERGGGLKDGYTF. CDR3 coding DNA: TGTGCCAGCAGTGAAAGGGGAGGAGGTCTAAAGGATGGCTACACCTTC.

The rearrangement uses TRBV7-8 and TRBJ1-6, with 7 positions matching TRBD1. There are 16 residues in the CDR3. CDR1 is SGHVS, CDR2 FQNEAQ, per germline. Trimming at V came to 1 base and at J to 15 bases, leaving 15 bases not matched to a gene. The CDR3 sequence is CASSLVAGTVPGILHF. CDR3 DNA sequence: TGTGCCAGCAGCTTAGTTGCCGGGACAGTCCCCGGAATCCTCCACTTT.

The V call is TRBV28, the J call TRBJ2-7, with D perhaps TRBD1 (6 bases). Trimming removed 8 bases from V and 3 bases from J, with 20 bases in between. This CDR3 is 15 amino acids long. CDR1 is MDHEN, CDR2 SYDVKM, per germline. The CDR3 region has the DNA TGTGCCAGCGGGTTGTCGGACAGCAGCTACTACGAGCAGTACTTC. This sequence encodes CASGLSDSSYYEQYF. The whole variable domain, remainder taken from reference TRBV28 and TRBJ2-7, is DVKVTQSSRYLVKRTGEKVFLECVQDMDHENMFWYRQDPGLGLRLIYFSYDVKMKEKGDIPEGYSVSREKKERFSLILESASTNQTSMYLCASGLSDSSYYEQYFGPGTRLTVT.

The chain links TRBV7-3 to TRBJ2-3, with a possible D match to TRBD2 (5 bases). This CDR3 region has 14 residues. The germline V and J ends were trimmed by 6 bases and 1 base, with 11 bases remaining between them. The germline V gene has CDR1 SGHTA and CDR2 FQGTGA. CDR3 residues: CASSSSSGTDTQYF. The CDR3 nucleotides are TGTGCCAGCAGTTCTAGCTCTGGCACAGATACGCAGTATTTT.

This chain connects TRBV4-1 to TRBJ2-1, with a tentative D call TRBD1 (5 bases). With 0 bases removed from V and 6 bases from J, the gap between germline ends came to 15 bases. The germline V gene encodes CDR1 MGHRA and CDR2 YSYEKL. This CDR3 is 16 amino acids long. CDR3 DNA: TGCGCCAGCAGCCAAGATGCGGCATTAAGGGGCAATGAGCAGTTCTTC. Its protein product is CASSQDAALRGNEQFF.

This chain links TRBV27 with TRBJ1-1, with D possibly TRBD1 on 6 matching bases. There are 15 residues in the CDR3. Per the germline V gene, CDR1 is MNHEY and CDR2 is SMNVEV (reference sequence). The V end lost 7 bases, the J end lost 0 bases, and 15 bases lay between the germline ends. The CDR3 DNA sequence: TGTGCCAGCACTACTTCGGACAGCATGAACACTGAAGCTTTCTTT. Its protein product is CASTTSDSMNTEAFF.

V and J are TRBV13 and TRBJ2-7, with 11 nucleotides matching TRBD2. This CDR3 is 15 amino acids long. CDR1 is PRHDT, CDR2 FYEKMQ, per germline (reference sequence). Unmatched junction bases numbered 0, after V lost 0 bases and J lost 2 bases. CDR3 bases: TGTGCCAGCAGCTTAGGGACTAGCGGGACCTACGAGCAGTACTTC. Its protein is CASSLGTSGTYEQYF.

The rearrangement uses TRBV7-7 and TRBJ2-5, with D possibly being TRBD2 (6 bases). Trimming shortened V by 0 bases and J by 1 base, and 9 bases separated the two germline ends. Germline V gene lookup returns CDR1 SSHAT and CDR2 FNYEAQ (reference sequence). The CDR3 spans 15 residues. CDR3 DNA sequence: TGTGCCAGCAGCTTAGCTCAGCGGGCCCAAGAGACCCAGTACTTC. Translation gives CASSLAQRAQETQYF. The variable domain in full, with the rest retrieved from reference TRBV7-7 and TRBJ2-5, is GAGVSQSPRYKVTKRGQDVTLRCDPISSHATLYWYQQALGQGPEFLTYFNYEAQPDKSGLPSDRFSAERPEGSISTLTIQRTEQRDSAMYRCASSLAQRAQETQYFGPGTRLLVL.

This clone was counted a single time. The V call is TRBV9, the J call TRBJ2-1, with 10 bases fitting TRBD2. The junction had 7 bases not matched to a gene; V was cut back by 1 base and J by 6 bases. Germline CDR1 reads SGDLS; CDR2 reads YYNGEE. CDR3 length: 16 residues. CDR3: CASSVNQAGGVNEQFF. Here the CDR3 DNA reads TGTGCCAGCAGCGTAAATCAAGCGGGAGGGGTCAATGAGCAGTTCTTC.

This sequence joins TRBV4-3 and TRBJ2-1, with 8 bases fitting TRBD1. The CDR3 spans 15 residues. Germline V gene lookup returns CDR1 LGHNA and CDR2 YSLEER. Trimming took 0 bases from V and 3 from J; bases not matched to a gene: 1. DNA of the CDR3: TGCGCCAGCAGCCAAGATACAGGGGGCTACAATGAGCAGTTCTTC. Residues: CASSQDTGGYNEQFF.

The CDR3 spells CASSLSGGPYNEQFF. DNA for the CDR3: TGTGCCAGCAGTTTATCGGGAGGGCCCTACAATGAGCAGTTCTTC. V and J are TRBV27 and TRBJ2-1; the match to TRBD2 covers 7 bases. There are 15 residues in the CDR3. CDR1 MNHEY and CDR2 SMNVEV come from the germline V gene (reference sequence). Trimming took 0 bases from V and 2 from J; bases not matched to a gene: 1.

This clone was seen a single time. The chain carries TRBV4-1 and TRBJ2-3, with 9 bases identical to TRBD2. The CDR3 extends over 16 amino acids. V gave up 3 bases and J gave up 12 bases; unmatched junction bases: 16. Germline CDR1 reads MGHRA; CDR2 reads YSYEKL. This CDR3 reads CASSHDPGTSSPSQYF. The DNA of the CDR3 is TGCGCCAGCAGCCACGATCCAGGGACTAGCTCACCATCACAGTATTTT.